The 6 T cell receptor beta chains in this list originate from one sample, sequenced in a study of cytomegalovirus exposure and HLA in healthy donors. PCR used 60 Vbeta primers and 13 Jbeta primers. This table comes from immunoSEQ multiplex PCR, and its TCRdb copy is limited to in-frame clones, with some not included. The listing records about 160,000 clones. Sequenced: PBMCs. The receptors were sampled from a man aged 25 to 40 in good health and CMV-seronegative.

The chain recombines TRBV5-1 with TRBJ1-1, with D hard to call. Between the trimmed V and J ends, which lost 0 bases and 1 base, there was a span of 4 bases. Looked up from germline, CDR1 is SGHRS and CDR2 is YFSETQ. The CDR3 spans 13 residues. DNA of the CDR3: TGCGCCAGCAGCTTGGCGGGGAACACTGAAGCTTTCTTT. It specifies CASSLAGNTEAFF.

This sequence joins TRBV30 and TRBJ2-7; 13 bases match TRBD2. Germline lookup yields CDR1 GTSNPN and CDR2 SVGIG (reference sequence). V lost 1 base to trimming and J lost 4 bases; unmatched junction nucleotides: 1. This CDR3 spans 14 amino acids. The CDR3 here is CAWSGTSGSYEQYF. As DNA, the CDR3 is TGTGCCTGGAGTGGGACTAGCGGGAGTTACGAGCAGTACTTC.

This sequence joins TRBV15 and TRBJ1-1; TRBD1 might be the D (6 bases). Looked up from germline, CDR1 is LNHNV and CDR2 is YYDKDF (reference sequence). The CDR3 runs 14 residues. Trimming removed 5 bases from V and 0 bases from J, with 10 bases in between. Here the CDR3 reads CATSGTGLNTEAFF. The CDR3 DNA follows: TGTGCCACCAGCGGTACAGGGTTGAACACTGAAGCTTTCTTT.

CDR3 nucleotides: TGTGCCAGCAGCCCAAGGAGCAACTATGGCTACACCTTC. Protein product: CASSPRSNYGYTF. This chain links TRBV28 with TRBJ1-2; D remains ambiguous. This CDR3 is built from 13 residues. Trimming shortened V by 6 bases and J by 2 bases, and 10 bases separated the two germline ends. The germline gives CDR1 MDHEN, CDR2 SYDVKM.

This chain uses TRBV7-9 with TRBJ2-7; unclear D gene. With 5 bases removed from V and 6 bases from J, the gap between germline ends came to 14 bases. This CDR3 has 13 residues. CDR1 and CDR2 (germline): SEHNR, FQNEAQ (reference sequence). The CDR3 DNA reads as TGTGCCAGCAGCCCGCTTTGGGCGTCCGAGCAGTACTTC. It yields the protein CASSPLWASEQYF. Full variable domain (rest looked up from reference TRBV7-9 and TRBJ2-7): DTGVSQNPRHKITKRGQNVTFRCDPISEHNRLYWYRQTLGQGPEFLTYFQNEAQLEKSRLLSDRFSAERPKGSFSTLEIQRTEQGDSAMYLCASSPLWASEQYFGPGTRLTVT.

This chain connects TRBV11-2 to TRBJ1-2; tentative D call: TRBD1 (5 bases). CDR3 length: 13 residues. Germline assignment: CDR1 SGHAT and CDR2 FQNNGV. Trimming took off 5 bases at V and 4 bases at J, with 11 bases between the two ends. CDR3 sequence (DNA): TGTGCCAGCAGCCCCTTGGGGGGCTATGGCTACACCTTC. Translation gives CASSPLGGYGYTF. The complete variable domain, with remaining parts taken from reference TRBV11-2 and TRBJ1-2, reads EAGVAQSPRYKIIEKRQSVAFWCNPISGHATLYWYQQILGQGPKLLIQFQNNGVVDDSQLPKDRFSAERLKGVDSTLKIQPAKLEDSAVYLCASSPLGGYGYTFGSGTRLTVV.